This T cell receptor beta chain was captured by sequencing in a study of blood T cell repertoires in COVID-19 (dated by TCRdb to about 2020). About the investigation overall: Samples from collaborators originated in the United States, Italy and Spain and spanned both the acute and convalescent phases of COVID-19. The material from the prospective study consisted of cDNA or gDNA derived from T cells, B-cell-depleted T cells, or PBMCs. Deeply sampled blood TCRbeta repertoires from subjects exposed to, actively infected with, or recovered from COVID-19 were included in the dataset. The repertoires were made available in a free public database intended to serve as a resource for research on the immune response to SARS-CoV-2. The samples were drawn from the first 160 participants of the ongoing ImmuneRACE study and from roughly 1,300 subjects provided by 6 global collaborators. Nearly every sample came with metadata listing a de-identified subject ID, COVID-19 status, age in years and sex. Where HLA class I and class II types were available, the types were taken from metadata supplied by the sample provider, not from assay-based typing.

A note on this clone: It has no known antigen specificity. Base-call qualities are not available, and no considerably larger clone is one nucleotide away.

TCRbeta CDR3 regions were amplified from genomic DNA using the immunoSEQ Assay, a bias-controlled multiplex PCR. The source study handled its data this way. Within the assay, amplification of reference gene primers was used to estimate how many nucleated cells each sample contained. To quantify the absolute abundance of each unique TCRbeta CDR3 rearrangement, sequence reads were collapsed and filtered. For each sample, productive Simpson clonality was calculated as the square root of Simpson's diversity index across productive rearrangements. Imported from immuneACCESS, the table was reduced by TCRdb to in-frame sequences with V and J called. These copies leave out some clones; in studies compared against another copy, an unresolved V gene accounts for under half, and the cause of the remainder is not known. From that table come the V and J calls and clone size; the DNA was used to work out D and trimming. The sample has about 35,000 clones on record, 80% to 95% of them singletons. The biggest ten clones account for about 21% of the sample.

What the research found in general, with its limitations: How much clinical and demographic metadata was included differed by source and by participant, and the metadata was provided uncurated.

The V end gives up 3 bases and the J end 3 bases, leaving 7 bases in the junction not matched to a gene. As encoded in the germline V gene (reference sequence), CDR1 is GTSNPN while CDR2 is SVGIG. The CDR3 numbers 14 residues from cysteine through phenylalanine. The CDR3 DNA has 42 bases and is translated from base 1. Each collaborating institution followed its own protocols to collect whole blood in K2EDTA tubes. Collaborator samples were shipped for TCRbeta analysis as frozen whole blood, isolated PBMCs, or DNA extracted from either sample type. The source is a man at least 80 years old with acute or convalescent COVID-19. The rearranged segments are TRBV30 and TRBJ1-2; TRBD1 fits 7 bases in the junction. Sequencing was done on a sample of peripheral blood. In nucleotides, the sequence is TGTGCCTGGAGCCCCGGGACAGAGGACTATGGCTACACCTTC. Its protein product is CAWSPGTEDYGYTF.